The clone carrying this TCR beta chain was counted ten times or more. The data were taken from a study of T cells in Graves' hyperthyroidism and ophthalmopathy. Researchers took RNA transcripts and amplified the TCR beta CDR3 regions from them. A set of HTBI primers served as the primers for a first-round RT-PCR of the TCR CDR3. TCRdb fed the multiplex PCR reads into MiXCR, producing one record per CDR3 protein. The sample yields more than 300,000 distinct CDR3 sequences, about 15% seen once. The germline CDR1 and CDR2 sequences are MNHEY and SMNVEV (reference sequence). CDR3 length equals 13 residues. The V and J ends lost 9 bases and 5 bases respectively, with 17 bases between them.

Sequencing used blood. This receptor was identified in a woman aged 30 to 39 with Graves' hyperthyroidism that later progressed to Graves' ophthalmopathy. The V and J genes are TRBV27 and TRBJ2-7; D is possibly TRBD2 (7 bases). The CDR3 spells CASRSGGRHEQYF. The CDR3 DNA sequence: TGTGCCAGTCGATCCGGGGGGCGCCACGAGCAGTACTTC.